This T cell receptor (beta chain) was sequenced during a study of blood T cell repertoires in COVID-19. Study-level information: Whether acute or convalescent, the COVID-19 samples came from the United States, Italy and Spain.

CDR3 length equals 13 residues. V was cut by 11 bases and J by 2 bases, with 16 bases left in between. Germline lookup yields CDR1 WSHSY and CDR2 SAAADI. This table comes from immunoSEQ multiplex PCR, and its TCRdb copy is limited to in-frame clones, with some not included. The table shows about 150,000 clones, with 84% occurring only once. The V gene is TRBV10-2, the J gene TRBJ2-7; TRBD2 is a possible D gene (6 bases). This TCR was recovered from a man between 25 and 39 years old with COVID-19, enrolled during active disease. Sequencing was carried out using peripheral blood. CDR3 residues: CASQPSATYEQYF. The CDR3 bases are TGCGCCTCCCAACCTAGCGCGACCTACGAGCAGTACTTC.